This paragraph covers one TCR beta chain sequence. Its antigen is unidentified. The CDR3 is 16 amino acids. V shed 0 bases and J 3 bases; nucleotides not matched to a gene: 2. The germline CDR1 and CDR2 sequences are SGHTA and FQGTGA. The sample originates from a study of cytomegalovirus exposure and HLA in healthy donors. Notes on the study in general: CMV serostatus alone was available as immune exposure information. Earlier findings revealed that most TCR beta V segments proved productive either about 90% or about 30% of the time. Later analysis associated a missense DCLRE1C variant with TCR beta V- and J-gene trimming.

PCR was performed using 60 Vbeta and 13 Jbeta primers. Authors' methods: An analysis performed later counted about 80 million unique TCR beta chains (roughly 11 million of them shared). Some clones are missing from TCRdb's copy, which holds only in-frame ones; the method was immunoSEQ multiplex PCR. That table furnishes V, J and clone size, whereas the DNA furnished D and trimming. The table lists about 120,000 clones, around 80% of them singletons. This clonotype was obtained from a man younger than 40 in good health and CMV-seropositive. The sequenced sample consisted of PBMCs. The chain recombines TRBV7-3 with TRBJ2-1; 10 bases fit TRBD2. The CDR3 DNA reads TGTGCCAGCAGCTTAACCCCTAGCGGGAGCTACAATGAGCAGTTCTTC. It is translated as CASSLTPSGSYNEQFF.